These 2 T cell receptor beta chains originate from one sample sequenced in a study of beta chain features in type 1 diabetes. No antigen has been assigned to these receptors. Every isolated RNA sample was fully reverse transcribed, so sequencing captured expressed TCRB transcripts. The data were produced by immunoSEQ multiplex PCR, yet TCRdb's version contains in-frame clones alone and is incomplete. Of 95,000 to 150,000 clones in the sample, approximately 16% were seen once. General study results and limits: TCRB CDR3s from Type 1 diabetes patients were moderately but significantly shorter in all four CD4+ subsets.

The specimen was central memory CD4+ T cells from blood. The receptors come from a man aged 25-45 years with type 1 diabetes.

This clone was seen repeatedly, ten times or more. The CDR3 nucleotides are TGTGCCAGCAGACGAGGTTCTACTAGCAATCAGCCCCAGCATTTT. This translates into CASRRGSTSNQPQHF. V gene TRBV6-1 combines with J gene TRBJ1-5; D gene uncertain. The CDR3 covers 15 residues. CDR1 is MNHNS, CDR2 SASEGT, per germline. The V end was cut by 6 bases, the J end by 0 bases, with 12 bases between.

This clone occurred a few times. CDR3 in amino acids: CATQSITAGGTDTQYF. For the CDR3, the DNA is TGTGCCACCCAGAGTATAACAGCGGGGGGCACAGATACGCAGTATTTT. The J gene is TRBJ2-3, the V gene TRBV28, with 8 bases lining up with TRBD2. In germline, CDR1 is MDHEN, CDR2 SYDVKM. The CDR3 is 16 residues long. The junction had 13 bases not matched to a gene; V was cut back by 10 bases and J by 1 base.